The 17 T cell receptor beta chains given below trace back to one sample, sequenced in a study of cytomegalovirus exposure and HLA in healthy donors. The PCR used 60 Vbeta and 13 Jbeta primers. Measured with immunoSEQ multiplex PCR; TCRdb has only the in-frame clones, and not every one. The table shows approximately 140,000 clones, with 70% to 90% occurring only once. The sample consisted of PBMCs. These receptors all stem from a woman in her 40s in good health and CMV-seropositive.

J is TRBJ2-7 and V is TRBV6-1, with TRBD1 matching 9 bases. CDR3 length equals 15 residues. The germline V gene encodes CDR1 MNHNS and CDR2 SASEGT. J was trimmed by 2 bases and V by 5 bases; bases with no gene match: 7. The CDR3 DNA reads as TGTGCCAGCAGTATCCGGGACAGGGAAACCTACGAGCAGTACTTC. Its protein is CASSIRDRETYEQYF.

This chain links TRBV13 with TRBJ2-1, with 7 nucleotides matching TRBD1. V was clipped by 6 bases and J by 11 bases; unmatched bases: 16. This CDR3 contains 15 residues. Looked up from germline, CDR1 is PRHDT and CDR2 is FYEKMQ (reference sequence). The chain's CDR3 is CASSSLGTAIYKQFF. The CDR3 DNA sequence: TGTGCCAGCAGTTCTTTGGGGACAGCAATCTATAAGCAGTTCTTC.

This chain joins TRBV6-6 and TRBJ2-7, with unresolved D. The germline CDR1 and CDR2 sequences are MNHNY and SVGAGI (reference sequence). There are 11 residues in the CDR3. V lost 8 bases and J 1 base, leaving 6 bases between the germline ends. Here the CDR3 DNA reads TGTGCCAGCTCCCAATCCTACGAGCAGTACTTC. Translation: CASSQSYEQYF.

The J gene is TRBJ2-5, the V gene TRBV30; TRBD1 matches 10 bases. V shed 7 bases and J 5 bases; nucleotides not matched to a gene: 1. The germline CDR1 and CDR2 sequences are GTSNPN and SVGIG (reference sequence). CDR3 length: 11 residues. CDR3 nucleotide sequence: TGTGCCTCGGGACAGGGGGAGACCCAGTACTTC. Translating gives CASGQGETQYF.

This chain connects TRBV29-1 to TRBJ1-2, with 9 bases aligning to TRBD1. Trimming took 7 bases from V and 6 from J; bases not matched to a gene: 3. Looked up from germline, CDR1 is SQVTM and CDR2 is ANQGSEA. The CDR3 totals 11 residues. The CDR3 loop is CSGRTGDGYTF. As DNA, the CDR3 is TGCAGCGGTCGGACAGGGGATGGCTACACCTTC.

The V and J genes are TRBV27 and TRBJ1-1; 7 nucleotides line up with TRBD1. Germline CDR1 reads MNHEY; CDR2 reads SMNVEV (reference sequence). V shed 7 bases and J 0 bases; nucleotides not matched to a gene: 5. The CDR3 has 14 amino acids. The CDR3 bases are TGTGCCAGCAATCGACAGGGCCTGAACACTGAAGCTTTCTTT. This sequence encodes CASNRQGLNTEAFF.

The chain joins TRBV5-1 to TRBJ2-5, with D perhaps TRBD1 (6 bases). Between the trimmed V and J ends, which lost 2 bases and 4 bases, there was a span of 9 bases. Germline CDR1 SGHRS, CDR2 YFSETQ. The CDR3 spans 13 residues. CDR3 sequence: CASSFVGAETQYF. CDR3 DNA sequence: TGCGCCAGCAGCTTCGTGGGGGCAGAGACCCAGTACTTC.

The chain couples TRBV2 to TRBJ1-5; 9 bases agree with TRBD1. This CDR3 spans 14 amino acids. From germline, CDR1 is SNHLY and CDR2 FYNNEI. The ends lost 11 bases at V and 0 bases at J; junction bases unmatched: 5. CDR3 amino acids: CAGGTGISNQPQHF. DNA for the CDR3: TGTGCCGGGGGGACAGGGATTAGCAATCAGCCCCAGCATTTT.

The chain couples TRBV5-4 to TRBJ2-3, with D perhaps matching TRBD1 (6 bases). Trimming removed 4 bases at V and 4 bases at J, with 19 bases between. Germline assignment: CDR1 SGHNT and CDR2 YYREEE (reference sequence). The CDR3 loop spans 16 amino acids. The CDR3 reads CASSPVGRGSADTQYF. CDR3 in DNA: TGTGCCAGCAGCCCCGTTGGAAGGGGGAGCGCAGATACGCAGTATTTT.

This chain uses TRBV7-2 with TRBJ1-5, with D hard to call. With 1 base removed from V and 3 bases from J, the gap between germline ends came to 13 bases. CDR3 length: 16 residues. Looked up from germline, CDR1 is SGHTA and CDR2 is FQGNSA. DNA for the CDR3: TGTGCCAGCAGCTTAGTAGAGCCGCGCTACAATCAGCCCCAGCATTTT. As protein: CASSLVEPRYNQPQHF.

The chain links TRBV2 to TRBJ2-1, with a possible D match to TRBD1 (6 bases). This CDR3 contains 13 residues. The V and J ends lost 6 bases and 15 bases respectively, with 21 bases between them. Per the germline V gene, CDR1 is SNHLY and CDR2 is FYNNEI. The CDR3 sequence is CASRLGYRESAFF. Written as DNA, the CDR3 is TGTGCCAGCAGGTTGGGATACAGGGAGAGCGCGTTCTTC.

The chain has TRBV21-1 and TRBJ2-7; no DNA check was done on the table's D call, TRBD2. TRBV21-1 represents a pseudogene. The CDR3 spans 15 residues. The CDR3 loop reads CASQRTSGTGDEQYF. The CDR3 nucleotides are TGTGCCAGCCAACGGACTAGCGGGACTGGAGACGAGCAGTACTTC.

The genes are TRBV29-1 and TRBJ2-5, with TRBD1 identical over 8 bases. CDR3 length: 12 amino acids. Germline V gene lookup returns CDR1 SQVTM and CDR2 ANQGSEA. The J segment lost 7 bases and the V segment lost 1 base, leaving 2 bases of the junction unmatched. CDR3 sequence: CSVEATGGTQYF. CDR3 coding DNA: TGCAGCGTTGAAGCCACAGGGGGGACCCAGTACTTC.

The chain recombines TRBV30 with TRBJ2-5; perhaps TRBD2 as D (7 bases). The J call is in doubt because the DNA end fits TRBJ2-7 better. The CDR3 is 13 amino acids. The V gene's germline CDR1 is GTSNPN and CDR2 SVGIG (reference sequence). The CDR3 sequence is CAWSVGGVYEQYF. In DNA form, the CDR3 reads TGTGCCTGGAGTGTAGGGGGGGTCTACGAGCAGTACTTC.

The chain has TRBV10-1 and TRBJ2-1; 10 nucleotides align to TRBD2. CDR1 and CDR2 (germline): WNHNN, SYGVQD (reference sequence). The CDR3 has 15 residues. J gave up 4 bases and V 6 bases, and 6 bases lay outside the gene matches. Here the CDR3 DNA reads TGCGCCAGCAGCGAGCGGGGGGGCTTTTACAATGAGCAGTTCTTC. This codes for CASSERGGFYNEQFF.

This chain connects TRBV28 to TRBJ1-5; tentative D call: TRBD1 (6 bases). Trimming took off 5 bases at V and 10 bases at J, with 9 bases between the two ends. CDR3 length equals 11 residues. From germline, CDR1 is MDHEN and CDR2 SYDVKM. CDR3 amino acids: CASSTGIPQHF. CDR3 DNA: TGTGCCAGCAGTACAGGGATCCCCCAGCATTTT. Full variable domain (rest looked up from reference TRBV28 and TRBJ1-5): DVKVTQSSRYLVKRTGEKVFLECVQDMDHENMFWYRQDPGLGLRLIYFSYDVKMKEKGDIPEGYSVSREKKERFSLILESASTNQTSMYLCASSTGIPQHFGDGTRLSIL.

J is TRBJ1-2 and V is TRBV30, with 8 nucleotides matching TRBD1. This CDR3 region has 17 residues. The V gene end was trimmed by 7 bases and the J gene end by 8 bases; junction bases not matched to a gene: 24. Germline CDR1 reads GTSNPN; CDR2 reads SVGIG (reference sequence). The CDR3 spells CASARVGTGTAFGGYTF. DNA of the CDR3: TGTGCCTCTGCGAGGGTAGGGACAGGAACCGCCTTCGGGGGCTACACCTTC.